This note documents a single T cell receptor beta chain sequence. V lost 3 bases and J 5 bases, leaving 13 bases between the germline ends. The CDR3 totals 14 residues. Germline lookup yields CDR1 SGHTA and CDR2 FQGTGA. As processed by the authors: Estimates of nucleated cell counts were drawn from the amplification of reference gene primers. The data were produced by immunoSEQ multiplex PCR, yet TCRdb's version contains in-frame clones alone and is incomplete. The D gene and trimming were derived from the DNA, and the V and J assignments and clone size from that table. The profile shows around 460,000 clones, 70% to 90% of them singletons. This entry comes from a study of blood T cell repertoires in COVID-19. Study background: The United States, Italy and Spain supplied acute and convalescent COVID-19 samples. Sample material is recorded as cDNA or gDNA derived from T cells, B-cell-depleted T cells, or PBMCs.

Enrolment of Seattle patients took place during active infection, and they were followed longitudinally. This TCR derives from a man between 18 and 29 years old with COVID-19, enrolled during active disease. The genes are TRBV7-3 and TRBJ2-5; D is perhaps TRBD2 (5 bases). Material for sequencing was peripheral blood. The CDR3 region has the DNA TGTGCCAGCAGCTTTTATGGGAGTACGGAGACCCAGTACTTC. Translated, it gives CASSFYGSTETQYF.